This entry lists 24 T cell receptor beta chains sequenced from one sample in a study of a mutant IDH1 vaccine in newly diagnosed glioma. Data came from immunoSEQ multiplex PCR; TCRdb stores just in-frame clones and leaves some out. Of tens of thousands of clones detected, 65% appear once; the ten largest clones hold more than 4.5%. Described time point: week 47, end of study. With topical imiquimod, each dose of the vaccine consisted of 300 ug of mutant IDH1 20-mer peptide. These TCRs are of unknown antigen specificity. The source was peripheral blood mononuclear cells (PBMCs), collected from a glioma patient whose treatment included an IDH1 peptide vaccine. All receptors come from a man aged 40-49 years with glioma. Some clones in this sample may be carry-over from other donors' samples.

V and J are TRBV29-1 and TRBJ2-2; D is undetermined. The germline CDR1 and CDR2 sequences are SQVTM and ANQGSEA. Between the trimmed V and J ends, which lost 4 bases and 6 bases, there was a span of 12 bases. The CDR3 covers 13 residues. The CDR3 is CSVGVGSAGELFF. The DNA for the CDR3 is TGCAGCGTTGGGGTCGGGTCCGCCGGGGAGCTGTTTTTT.

There are a few counts of this clone. The genes are TRBV7-2 and TRBJ2-3; D call uncertain. CDR3 length: 15 amino acids. Trimming pared 5 bases from V and 1 base from J, leaving 13 bases between. The V gene's germline CDR1 is SGHTA and CDR2 FQGNSA. CDR3: CASSKFVAGTDTQYF. CDR3 coding DNA: TGTGCCAGCAGCAAATTCGTGGCGGGCACAGATACGCAGTATTTT. Supplemented by reference TRBV7-2 and TRBJ2-3, the full variable domain reads GAGVSQSPSNKVTEKGKDVELRCDPISGHTALYWYRQSLGQGLEFLIYFQGNSAPDKSGLPSDRFSAERTGGSVSTLTIQRTQQEDSAVYLCASSKFVAGTDTQYFGPGTRLTVL.

This clone has a single count. The J gene is TRBJ1-2, the V gene TRBV10-3; TRBD1 aligns across 8 bases. CDR1 ENHRY and CDR2 SYGVKD come from the germline V gene. Trimming at V came to 3 bases and at J to 0 bases, leaving 3 bases not matched to a gene. The CDR3 totals 15 residues. This CDR3 reads CAISDQDRANYGYTF. The CDR3 DNA reads TGTGCCATCAGTGATCAGGACAGGGCTAACTATGGCTACACCTTC.

The chain employs TRBV2 and TRBJ1-2; D might be TRBD1 (5 bases). V was cut by 7 bases and J by 3 bases, with 12 bases left in between. Germline CDR1 and CDR2: SNHLY and FYNNEI. The CDR3 sequence is 13 residues long. The CDR3 coding sequence is TGTGCCAGCAATCGGGGGGGGGACTATGGCTACACCTTC. It yields the protein CASNRGGDYGYTF.

V is TRBV5-1 and J is TRBJ1-4, with TRBD1 matching over 9 bases. Trimming removed 1 base from V and 6 bases from J; junction bases left unmatched: 4. This CDR3 spans 15 amino acids. Germline CDR1 SGHRS, CDR2 YFSETQ. The CDR3: CASSLPRDRDEKLFF. DNA of the CDR3: TGCGCCAGCAGCTTGCCCCGGGACAGGGATGAAAAACTGTTTTTT.

This clone was seen only a few times. The genes are TRBV29-1 and TRBJ2-7; TRBD1 is a possible D gene (6 bases). V dropped 3 bases and J dropped 0 bases, with 15 bases sitting between them. Germline CDR1 SQVTM, CDR2 ANQGSEA. The CDR3 contains 15 residues. In nucleotides, the CDR3 is TGCAGCGTTGAGGCTGGGACAAGTAGCTCCTACGAGCAGTACTTC. The encoded protein is CSVEAGTSSSYEQYF.

This clone showed up just once. The chain is built from TRBV4-1 and TRBJ2-1; no firm D call. Germline V gene lookup returns CDR1 MGHRA and CDR2 YSYEKL. Trimming pared 1 base from V and 3 bases from J, leaving 13 bases between. The CDR3 spans 16 residues. CDR3 protein: CASSQVWAGNYNEQFF. DNA for the CDR3: TGCGCCAGCAGCCAAGTGTGGGCAGGCAACTACAATGAGCAGTTCTTC.

This chain connects TRBV2 to TRBJ2-7, with 8 bases identical to TRBD1. Germline trimming cut 3 bases from V and 4 bases from J; bases unmatched to any gene: 8. Per germline, CDR1 SNHLY and CDR2 FYNNEI. CDR3 length equals 15 residues. CDR3 DNA: TGTGCCAGCAGTGACTATGCAGGGGGCAAGTACGAGCAGTACTTC. It is translated as CASSDYAGGKYEQYF.

The V gene is TRBV5-4, the J gene TRBJ2-7; tentative D call: TRBD1 (6 bases). The CDR3 consists of 14 residues. In germline, CDR1 is SGHNT, CDR2 YYREEE (reference sequence). Between the trimmed V and J ends, which lost 3 bases and 1 base, there was a span of 11 bases. In nucleotides, the CDR3 is TGTGCCAGCAGCTCAGAGGGGGAATCCTACGAGCAGTACTTC. This sequence encodes CASSSEGESYEQYF.

The chain recombines TRBV21-1 with TRBJ1-5. TRBV21-1 represents a pseudogene. There are 15 residues in the CDR3. The chain's CDR3 is CASSKARQRSQPQHF. The DNA of the CDR3 is TGTGCCAGCAGCAAAGCGCGTCAGAGAAGCCAGCCCCAGCATTTT.

This clone has only a few counts. The gene calls are TRBV30 and TRBJ1-6; TRBD1 matches 7 bases. V dropped 0 bases and J dropped 7; count of bases not matched to a gene: 9. Germline V gives CDR1 GTSNPN, CDR2 SVGIG (reference sequence). This CDR3 is built from 16 residues. Written as DNA, the CDR3 is TGTGCCTGGAGTGTATTTGGGACAGTGGGCAATTCACCCCTCCACTTT. Residues: CAWSVFGTVGNSPLHF. Looking up the rest from reference TRBV30 and TRBJ1-6 gives the full variable domain: SQTIHQWPATLVQPVGSPLSLECTVEGTSNPNLYWYRQAAGRGLQLLFYSVGIGQISSEVPQNLSASRPQDRQFILSSKKLLLSDSGFYLCAWSVFGTVGNSPLHFGNGTRLTVT.

This clone was detected only a few times. This chain links TRBV29-1 with TRBJ2-3; 9 nucleotides align to TRBD1. CDR3 length: 12 residues. Unmatched junction bases numbered 1, after V lost 7 bases and J lost 2 bases. CDR1 is SQVTM and CDR2 is ANQGSEA in the germline V gene. CDR3 protein: CSGDRATDTQYF. The CDR3 DNA sequence: TGCAGCGGGGACAGGGCCACAGATACGCAGTATTTT.

As DNA, the CDR3 is TGTGCCAGCTCACCAGGACTAGCGTGGGAGACCCAGTACTTC. This translates into CASSPGLAWETQYF. The chain recombines TRBV18 with TRBJ2-5; 9 nucleotides line up with TRBD2. The CDR3 loop spans 14 amino acids. Unmatched junction bases numbered 3, after V lost 2 bases and J lost 5 bases. Germline CDR1 is KGHSH and CDR2 is LQKENI. Full variable domain (remainder filled in from reference TRBV18 and TRBJ2-5): NAGVMQNPRHLVRRRGQEARLRCSPMKGHSHVYWYRQLPEEGLKFMVYLQKENIIDESGMPKERFSAEFPKEGPSILRIQQVVRGDSAAYFCASSPGLAWETQYFGPGTRLLVL.

This clone came up a few times. The chain carries TRBV6-6 and TRBJ1-1; D uncertain. V was pared by 6 bases and J by 7 bases, with 12 bases between. Germline V gene lookup returns CDR1 MNHNY and CDR2 SVGAGI (reference sequence). This CDR3 spans 12 amino acids. CDR3 protein: CASRHGAYEAFF. The CDR3 bases are TGTGCCAGCAGACACGGAGCTTATGAAGCTTTCTTT.

The DNA for the CDR3 is TGTGCCAGCTGCCGGGACGGAGCTAGGGAGACCCAGTACTTC. This sequence encodes CASCRDGARETQYF. This chain links TRBV27 with TRBJ2-5; D possibly matches TRBD1 or TRBD2 (5 bases each). Looked up from germline, CDR1 is MNHEY and CDR2 is SMNVEV (reference sequence). V lost 8 bases to trimming and J lost 5 bases, with 18 bases between them. The CDR3 is 14 amino acids.

This clone has more than one count but fewer than ten. The chain joins TRBV6-5 to TRBJ1-6, with D uncertain. Germline CDR1 MNHEY, CDR2 SVGAGI. CDR3 length equals 13 residues. Deletions cut 0 bases from V and 9 bases from J, with 6 bases between. CDR3 region: CASSYSVSSPLHF. CDR3 nucleotide sequence: TGTGCCAGCAGTTACTCGGTATCTTCACCCCTCCACTTT.

The V and J genes are TRBV19 and TRBJ1-5; D unresolved. The CDR3 is made up of 13 amino acids. Germline V CDR1 and CDR2: LNHDA, SQIVND (reference sequence). V lost 2 bases and J 3 bases, leaving 5 bases between the germline ends. The CDR3 loop is CASSISLNQPQHF. CDR3 coding DNA: TGTGCCAGTAGTATATCTCTCAATCAGCCCCAGCATTTT.

J is TRBJ1-3 and V is TRBV5-6; unclear D gene. The CDR3 is made up of 13 amino acids. Trimming cost V 1 base and J 9 bases, with 11 bases left between them. Germline lookup yields CDR1 SGHDT and CDR2 YYEEEE. CDR3 coding DNA: TGTGCCAGCAGCTTGATTAGGGATCTCACCATATATTTT. Its translation: CASSLIRDLTIYF.

J is TRBJ2-7 and V is TRBV6-5; perhaps TRBD1 as D (5 bases). This CDR3 has 11 residues. Trimming removed 9 bases from V and 0 bases from J, with 6 bases in between. Per the germline V gene, CDR1 is MNHEY and CDR2 is SVGAGI. CDR3 residues: CASQGSYEQYF. The CDR3 nucleotides are TGTGCCAGTCAGGGCTCCTACGAGCAGTACTTC.

CDR3 residues: CASSQGQADEQYF. The CDR3 nucleotides read TGTGCCAGCAGCCAAGGCCAAGCCGACGAGCAGTACTTC. V gene TRBV4-2 combines with J gene TRBJ2-7, with unresolved D. The CDR3 has 13 residues. Trimming left V 1 base short and J 5 bases short, with 9 bases between. CDR1 and CDR2 (germline): LGHNA, YNFKEQ.

The chain joins TRBV18 to TRBJ2-3; 7 bases line up with TRBD2. V gave up 7 bases and J gave up 2 bases; unmatched junction bases: 12. There are 16 residues in the CDR3. CDR1 is KGHSH and CDR2 is LQKENI in the germline V gene. The CDR3 spells CASCLSGGRATDTQYF. Here the CDR3 DNA reads TGTGCCAGCTGCCTCTCGGGGGGTCGCGCCACAGATACGCAGTATTTT. Full variable domain (missing parts from reference TRBV18 and TRBJ2-3): NAGVMQNPRHLVRRRGQEARLRCSPMKGHSHVYWYRQLPEEGLKFMVYLQKENIIDESGMPKERFSAEFPKEGPSILRIQQVVRGDSAAYFCASCLSGGRATDTQYFGPGTRLTVL.

The CDR3 spells CASSLVAGQGRANTIYF. CDR3 DNA: TGCGCCAGCAGCTTGGTGGCCGGACAGGGGCGTGCAAACACCATATATTTT. The V call is TRBV5-1, the J call TRBJ1-3; 9 bases agree with TRBD1. The CDR3 is made up of 17 amino acids. V lost 0 bases, J lost 6 bases, and 10 bases stayed unmatched. The germline CDR1 and CDR2 sequences are SGHRS and YFSETQ.

The V call is TRBV7-9, the J call TRBJ2-5, with 12 bases lining up with TRBD1. The assigned J gene may be wrong: the sequence end matches TRBJ2-7 better. Germline CDR1 SEHNR, CDR2 FQNEAQ (reference sequence). This CDR3 comprises 15 residues. This CDR3 is CASSGGDRGHYEQYF. Written as DNA, the CDR3 is TGTGCCAGCAGCGGGGGGGACAGGGGGCACTACGAGCAGTACTTC.

The V call is TRBV5-6, the J call TRBJ2-2; 7 bases are shared with TRBD2. Germline assignment: CDR1 SGHDT and CDR2 YYEEEE. V lost 4 bases, J lost 4 bases, and 13 bases stayed unmatched. This CDR3 is 17 amino acids long. CDR3 coding DNA: TGTGCCAGCAGCGCCTCCTCCAGGACTAGAACCACCGGGGAGCTGTTTTTT. This sequence encodes CASSASSRTRTTGELFF.